Listed here are 9 T cell receptor beta chains from one sample, sequenced in a study of blood T cell repertoires in COVID-19. This table comes from immunoSEQ multiplex PCR, and its TCRdb copy is limited to in-frame clones, with some not included. The profile shows around 120,000 clones, 79% of them singletons. Sequencing was performed on peripheral blood. The receptors were gathered from a woman older than 75 with acute or convalescent COVID-19.

The chain links TRBV4-3 to TRBJ1-3; D call uncertain. The V gene lost 2 bases and the J gene lost 1 base, with 9 bases spanning the gap. This CDR3 region has 15 residues. Germline values: CDR1 LGHNA, CDR2 YSLEER. CDR3 nucleotides: TGCGCCAGCAGCCAAAGCTTGGAGTCTGGAAACACCATATATTTT. Protein product: CASSQSLESGNTIYF.

This clone appeared a few times. The chain recombines TRBV7-8 with TRBJ2-3; maybe TRBD2 (5 bases). Trimming removed 1 base from V and 4 bases from J, with 15 bases in between. This CDR3 has 16 residues. Germline V gene sequence: CDR1 SGHVS, CDR2 FQNEAQ. The CDR3 DNA follows: TGTGCCAGCAGCTTAGGTCGGCTTCTCGGGGCAGATACGCAGTATTTT. It translates to CASSLGRLLGADTQYF.

The chain combines TRBV4-1 with TRBJ1-2; D is ambiguous. Germline CDR1 reads MGHRA; CDR2 reads YSYEKL. The length of the CDR3 is 16 residues. V lost 2 bases, J lost 4 bases, and 17 bases lay in between. CDR3 loop: CASSQLDSPGIYGYTF. In DNA form, the CDR3 reads TGCGCCAGCAGCCAACTTGACTCCCCCGGGATCTATGGCTACACCTTC.

The chain couples TRBV5-1 to TRBJ1-1; possibly TRBD1 for D (5 bases). Trimming stripped 0 bases from V and 3 bases from J, with 9 bases between. The length of the CDR3 is 14 residues. Germline values: CDR1 SGHRS, CDR2 YFSETQ. The CDR3 protein is CASSLAGWDTEAFF. CDR3 nucleotide sequence: TGCGCCAGCAGCTTGGCAGGGTGGGACACTGAAGCTTTCTTT.

This clone was detected only a few times. The chain carries TRBV5-8 and TRBJ2-4; 7 bases fit TRBD2. V lost 0 bases to trimming and J lost 0 bases; unmatched junction nucleotides: 15. The CDR3 is 20 residues long. Germline V gene lookup returns CDR1 SGHTS and CDR2 YDEGEE. This CDR3 is CASSLGMGFPGLQAKNIQYF. The CDR3 bases are TGTGCCAGCAGCTTGGGGATGGGATTCCCGGGACTACAAGCCAAAAACATTCAGTACTTC. The variable domain in full, with the rest retrieved from reference TRBV5-8 and TRBJ2-4, is EAGVTQSPTHLIKTRGQQATLRCSPISGHTSVYWYQQALGLGLQFLLWYDEGEERNRGNFPPRFSGRQFPNYSSELNVNALELEDSALYLCASSLGMGFPGLQAKNIQYFGAGTRLSVL.

The V and J genes are TRBV7-3 and TRBJ2-5, with a possible D match to TRBD2 (6 bases). V was cut by 2 bases and J by 5 bases, with 12 bases left in between. Germline CDR1 and CDR2: SGHTA and FQGTGA. The CDR3 is 14 residues long. The CDR3: CASSLQAGDETQYF. DNA for the CDR3: TGTGCCAGCAGCTTACAAGCGGGTGATGAGACCCAGTACTTC.

The chain has TRBV3-1 (or the pseudogene TRBV3-2) and TRBJ2-2, with D possibly being TRBD2 (6 bases). Trimming removed 2 bases at V and 3 bases at J, with 16 bases between. The CDR3 is made up of 17 amino acids. CDR1 is LGHDT and CDR2 is YNNKEL in the germline V gene (reference sequence). The CDR3 region has the DNA TGTGCCAGCAGCCAACCCCCCGGGCGGGATTACACCGGGGAGCTGTTTTTT. Protein sequence: CASSQPPGRDYTGELFF.

The V call is TRBV3-1 (or the pseudogene TRBV3-2), the J call TRBJ1-4, with D unresolved. Trimming cost V 4 bases and J 11 bases, with 8 bases left between them. This CDR3 region has 11 residues. Germline CDR1 is LGHDT and CDR2 is YNNKEL (reference sequence). The DNA for the CDR3 is TGTGCCAGCAGCCCGGGGTGGAAACTGTTTTTT. Encoded protein: CASSPGWKLFF.

The CDR3 nucleotides read TGTGCCAGCAGTGAAGACGTTTGGGCTGACACTGAAGCTTTCTTT. Translation: CASSEDVWADTEAFF. The chain carries TRBV2 and TRBJ1-1; no reliable D call. The CDR3 has 15 amino acids. V dropped 1 base and J dropped 3 bases, with 12 bases sitting between them. Germline V lookup: CDR1 SNHLY, CDR2 FYNNEI.